This T cell receptor beta chain was obtained from a study of cytomegalovirus exposure and HLA in healthy donors. Study-level results: Most subjects' HLA-A and HLA-B alleles were reportedly predicted from TCR beta sequences. Presence/absence analyses assumed roughly uniform sequencing depth across donors. The Asian-associated ancestry cluster reportedly had fewer N-insertions than the approximately 700-donor mean in a later analysis. In vitro, three CMV-associated chains proved specific for CMV antigens.

PCR primers comprised 60 Vbeta and 13 Jbeta primers. Measured with immunoSEQ multiplex PCR; TCRdb has only the in-frame clones, and not every one. The sample holds about 190,000 clones; approximately 80% are singletons and the top ten take around 2.8%. The CDR3 runs to 16 residues. V dropped 3 bases and J dropped 2; count of bases not matched to a gene: 8. Germline V lookup: CDR1 MGHDK, CDR2 SYGVNS. This clone was seen a single time. Its antigen is not identified. This rearrangement joins TRBV25-1 to TRBJ2-3; 7 nucleotides line up with TRBD2. This TCR came from a woman between 45 and 60 years old in good health and CMV-seropositive. Sequenced: PBMCs. CDR3 residues: CASSEVKRGDTDTQYF. The CDR3 bases are TGTGCCAGCAGTGAGGTCAAGCGGGGAGACACAGATACGCAGTATTTT.